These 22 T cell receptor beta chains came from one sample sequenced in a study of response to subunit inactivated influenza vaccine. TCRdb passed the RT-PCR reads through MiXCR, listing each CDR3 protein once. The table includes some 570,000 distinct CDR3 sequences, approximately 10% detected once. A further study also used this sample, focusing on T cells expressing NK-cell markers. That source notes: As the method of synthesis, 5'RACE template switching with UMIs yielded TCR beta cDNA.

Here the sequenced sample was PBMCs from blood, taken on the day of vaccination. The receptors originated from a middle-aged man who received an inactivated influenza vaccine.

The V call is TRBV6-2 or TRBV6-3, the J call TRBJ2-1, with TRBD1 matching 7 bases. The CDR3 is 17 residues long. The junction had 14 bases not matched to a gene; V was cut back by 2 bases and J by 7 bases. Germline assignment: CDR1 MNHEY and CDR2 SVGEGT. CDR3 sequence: CASSYRIPGQFGNEQFF. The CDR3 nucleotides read TGTGCCAGCAGTTACCGTATACCGGGACAGTTTGGTAATGAGCAGTTCTTC.

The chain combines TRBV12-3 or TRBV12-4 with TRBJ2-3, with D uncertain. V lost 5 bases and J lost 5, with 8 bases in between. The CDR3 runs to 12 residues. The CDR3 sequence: CASSLVQDTQYF. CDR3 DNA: TGTGCCAGCAGTCTTGTACAAGATACGCAGTATTTT.

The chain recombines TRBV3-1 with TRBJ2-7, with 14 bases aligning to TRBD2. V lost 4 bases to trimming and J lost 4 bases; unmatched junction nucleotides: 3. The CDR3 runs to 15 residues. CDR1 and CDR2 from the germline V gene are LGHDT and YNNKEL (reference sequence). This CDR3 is CASSRTSGGMYEQYF. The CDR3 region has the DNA TGTGCCAGCAGCCGGACTAGCGGGGGGATGTACGAGCAGTACTTC.

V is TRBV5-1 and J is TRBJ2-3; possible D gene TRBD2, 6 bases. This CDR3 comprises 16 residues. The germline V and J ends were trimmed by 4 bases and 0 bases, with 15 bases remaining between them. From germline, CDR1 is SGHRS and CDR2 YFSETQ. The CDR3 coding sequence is TGCGCCAGCAGCCCCCGGGACTCAGCTAGCACAGATACGCAGTATTTT. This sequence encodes CASSPRDSASTDTQYF. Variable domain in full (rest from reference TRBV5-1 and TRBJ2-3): KAGVTQTPRYLIKTRGQQVTLSCSPISGHRSVSWYQQTPGQGLQFLFEYFSETQRNKGNFPGRFSGRQFSNSRSEMNVSTLELGDSALYLCASSPRDSASTDTQYFGPGTRLTVL.

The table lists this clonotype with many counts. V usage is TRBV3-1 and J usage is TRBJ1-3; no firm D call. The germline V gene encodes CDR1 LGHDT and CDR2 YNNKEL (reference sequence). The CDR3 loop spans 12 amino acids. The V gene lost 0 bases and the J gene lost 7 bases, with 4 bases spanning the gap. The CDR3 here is CASSQDSNTIYF. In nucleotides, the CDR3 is TGTGCCAGCAGCCAAGATAGTAACACCATATATTTT.

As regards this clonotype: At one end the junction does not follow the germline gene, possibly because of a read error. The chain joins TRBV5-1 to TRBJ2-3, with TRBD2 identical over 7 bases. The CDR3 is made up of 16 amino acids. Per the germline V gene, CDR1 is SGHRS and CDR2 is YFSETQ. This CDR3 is CVSSLVSSGRTDTQYF. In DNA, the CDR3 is TGCGTCAGCAGCTTGGTTTCTAGCGGCCGAACAGATACGCAGTATTTT.

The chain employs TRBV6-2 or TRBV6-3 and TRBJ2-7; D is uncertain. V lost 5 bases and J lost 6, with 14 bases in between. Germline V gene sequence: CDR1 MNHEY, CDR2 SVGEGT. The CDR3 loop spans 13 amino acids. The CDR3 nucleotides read TGTGCCAGCAGTAAAGGGCCGCCTTTCGAGCAGTACTTC. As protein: CASSKGPPFEQYF.

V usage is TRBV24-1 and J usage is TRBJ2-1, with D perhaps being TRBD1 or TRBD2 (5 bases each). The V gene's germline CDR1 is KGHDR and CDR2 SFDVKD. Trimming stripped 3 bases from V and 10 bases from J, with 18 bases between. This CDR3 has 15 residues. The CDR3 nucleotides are TGTGCCACCAGTGATACCGGGACCCAACGAATGGAGCAGTTCTTC. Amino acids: CATSDTGTQRMEQFF.

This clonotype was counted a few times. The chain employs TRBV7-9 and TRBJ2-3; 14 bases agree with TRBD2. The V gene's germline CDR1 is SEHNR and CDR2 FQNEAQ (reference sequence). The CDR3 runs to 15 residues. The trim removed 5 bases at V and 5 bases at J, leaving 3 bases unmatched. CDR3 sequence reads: CASSVGLAGGDTQYF. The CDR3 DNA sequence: TGTGCCAGCAGCGTAGGACTAGCGGGAGGAGATACGCAGTATTTT.

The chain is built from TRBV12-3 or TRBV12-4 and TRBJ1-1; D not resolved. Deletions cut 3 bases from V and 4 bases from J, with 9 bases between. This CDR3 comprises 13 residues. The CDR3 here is CASSFLEATEAFF. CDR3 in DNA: TGTGCCAGCAGTTTTCTAGAGGCCACTGAAGCTTTCTTT.

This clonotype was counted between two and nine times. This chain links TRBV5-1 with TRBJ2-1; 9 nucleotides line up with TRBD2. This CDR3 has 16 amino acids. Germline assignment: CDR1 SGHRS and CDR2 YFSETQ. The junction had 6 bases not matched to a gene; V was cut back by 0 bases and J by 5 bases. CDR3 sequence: CASSLAPTSGDNEQFF. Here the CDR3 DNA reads TGCGCCAGCAGCTTGGCGCCGACTAGCGGAGACAATGAGCAGTTCTTC.

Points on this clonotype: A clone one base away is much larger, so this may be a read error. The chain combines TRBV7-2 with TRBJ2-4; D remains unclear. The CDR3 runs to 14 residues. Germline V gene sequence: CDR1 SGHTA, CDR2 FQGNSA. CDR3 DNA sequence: TGTGCCAGGAGCTTAGGTGGATCCAAAAACATTCAGTACTTC. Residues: CARSLGGSKNIQYF.

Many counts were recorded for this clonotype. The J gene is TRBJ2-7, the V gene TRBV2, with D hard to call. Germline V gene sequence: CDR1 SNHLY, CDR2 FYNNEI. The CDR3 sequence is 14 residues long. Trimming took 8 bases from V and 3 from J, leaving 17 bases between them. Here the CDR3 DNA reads TGTGCCAGCGTGGGGTGGAATCGGGTCTACGAGCAGTACTTC. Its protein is CASVGWNRVYEQYF.

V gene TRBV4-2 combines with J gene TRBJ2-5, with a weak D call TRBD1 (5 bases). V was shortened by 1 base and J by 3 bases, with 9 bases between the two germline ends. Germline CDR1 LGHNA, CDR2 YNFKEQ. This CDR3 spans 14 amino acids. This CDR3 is CASSQVSGKETQYF. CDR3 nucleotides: TGTGCCAGCAGCCAAGTGTCAGGGAAAGAGACCCAGTACTTC.

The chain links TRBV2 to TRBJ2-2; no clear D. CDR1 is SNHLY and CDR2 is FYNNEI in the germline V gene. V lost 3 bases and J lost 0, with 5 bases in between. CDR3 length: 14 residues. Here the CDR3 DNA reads TGTGCCAGCAGTGAGGGCCCGAACACCGGGGAGCTGTTTTTT. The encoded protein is CASSEGPNTGELFF. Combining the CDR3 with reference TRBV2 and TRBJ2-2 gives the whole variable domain EPEVTQTPSHQVTQMGQEVILRCVPISNHLYFYWYRQILGQKVEFLVSFYNNEISEKSEIFDDQFSVERPDGSNFTLKIRSTKLEDSAMYFCASSEGPNTGELFFGEGSRLTVL.

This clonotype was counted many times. The CDR3 DNA reads TGTGCCAGCAGCCAAGAATTTCGGGGACCGAACAATCAGCCCCAGCATTTT. Its translation: CASSQEFRGPNNQPQHF. The V call is TRBV3-1, the J call TRBJ1-5, with D maybe TRBD1 (5 bases). This CDR3 comprises 17 residues. Trimming left V 0 bases short and J 3 bases short, with 15 bases between. Looked up from germline, CDR1 is LGHDT and CDR2 is YNNKEL (reference sequence).

As DNA, the CDR3 is TGTGCCAGCAGCCGGTCAGGAAGGGTGTCCTACAATGAGCAGTTCTTC. It is translated as CASSRSGRVSYNEQFF. The rearrangement joins TRBV5-6 to TRBJ2-1; D unresolved. The CDR3 loop spans 16 amino acids. Germline CDR1 reads SGHDT; CDR2 reads YYEEEE. V was clipped by 4 bases and J by 1 base, with 15 bases between them.

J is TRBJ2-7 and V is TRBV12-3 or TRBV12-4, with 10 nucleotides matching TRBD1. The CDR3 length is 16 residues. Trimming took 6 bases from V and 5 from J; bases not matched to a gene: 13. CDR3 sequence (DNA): TGTGCCAGCAGACCCACTCCGGGACAGGGGATGGACGAGCAGTACTTC. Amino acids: CASRPTPGQGMDEQYF.

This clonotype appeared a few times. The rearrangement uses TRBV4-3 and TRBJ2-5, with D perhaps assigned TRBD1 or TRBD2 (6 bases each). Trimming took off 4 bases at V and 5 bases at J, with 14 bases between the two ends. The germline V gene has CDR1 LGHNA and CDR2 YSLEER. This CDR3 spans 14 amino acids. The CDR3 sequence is CASSRWGAGETQYF. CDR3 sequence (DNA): TGCGCCAGCAGCCGATGGGGGGCCGGGGAGACCCAGTACTTC.

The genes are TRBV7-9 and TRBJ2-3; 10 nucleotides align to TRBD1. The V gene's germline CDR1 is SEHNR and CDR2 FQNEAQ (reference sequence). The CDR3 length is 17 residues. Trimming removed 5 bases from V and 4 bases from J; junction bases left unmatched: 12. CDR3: CASSARPGTGDSDTQYF. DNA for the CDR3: TGTGCCAGCAGCGCACGACCCGGGACAGGGGATTCAGATACGCAGTATTTT. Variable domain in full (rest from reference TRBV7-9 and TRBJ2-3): DTGVSQNPRHKITKRGQNVTFRCDPISEHNRLYWYRQTLGQGPEFLTYFQNEAQLEKSRLLSDRFSAERPKGSFSTLEIQRTEQGDSAMYLCASSARPGTGDSDTQYFGPGTRLTVL.

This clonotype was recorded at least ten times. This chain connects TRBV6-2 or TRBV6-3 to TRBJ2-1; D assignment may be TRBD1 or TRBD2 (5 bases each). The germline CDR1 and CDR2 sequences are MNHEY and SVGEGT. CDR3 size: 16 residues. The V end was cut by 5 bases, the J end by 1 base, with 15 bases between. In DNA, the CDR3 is TGTGCCAGCAGTCGGACCGGGGCACAATCCTACAATGAGCAGTTCTTC. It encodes CASSRTGAQSYNEQFF.

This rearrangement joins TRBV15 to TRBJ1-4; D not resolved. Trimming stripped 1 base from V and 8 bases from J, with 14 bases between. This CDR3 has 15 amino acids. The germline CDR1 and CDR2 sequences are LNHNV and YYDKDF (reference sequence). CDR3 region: CATSRVAFPTEKLFF. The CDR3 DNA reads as TGTGCCACCAGCAGAGTGGCTTTTCCCACCGAAAAACTGTTTTTT.